This is a list of T cell receptor beta chains from one sample in a study of CD8 T cells in ankylosing spondylitis. TCRdb redid the calling of the 5' RACE reads with MiXCR, one entry per CDR3 protein. Of some 130,000 distinct CDR3 sequences in the sample, about 6.7% were seen once. Sequencing used blood, either unsorted or a sorted T cell fraction (not recorded which). Receptors were obtained from a female donor with ankylosing spondylitis or in good health (not recorded which). CDR3s include the opening cysteine and the closing phenylalanine or tryptophan. The order of the fields is V gene, J gene, CDR3 protein.

V: TRBV20-1; J: TRBJ2-3; CDR3: CSAGDRVGTDTQYF
V: TRBV4-1; J: TRBJ2-7; CDR3: CASSQDETSGRTYEQYF
V: TRBV12-3/TRBV12-4; J: TRBJ2-2; CDR3: CASSQLGRITGELFF
V: TRBV7-2; J: TRBJ2-3; CDR3: CASSPGRTDTQYF
V: TRBV12-3/TRBV12-4; J: TRBJ1-1; CDR3: CASFRGTEAFF
V: TRBV6-5; J: TRBJ2-1; CDR3: CASSYGWDRGSNEQFF
V: TRBV12-3/TRBV12-4; J: TRBJ1-1; CDR3: CASRASGFTEAFF
V: TRBV3-1; J: TRBJ2-2; CDR3: CASSQSSVGELFF
V: TRBV3-1; J: TRBJ2-3; CDR3: CATCQPLGQGATDTQYF
V: TRBV2; J: TRBJ2-3; CDR3: CASSAQMSTDTQYF
V: TRBV28; J: TRBJ1-4; CDR3: CASSPQGAKVTNEKLFF
V: TRBV12-3/TRBV12-4; J: TRBJ1-5; CDR3: CASRTLLSSGQPQHF
V: TRBV4-2; J: TRBJ2-2; CDR3: CASRGPGSAGELFF
V: TRBV10-3; J: TRBJ2-3; CDR3: CAISDEGGGPDTQYF
V: TRBV3-1; J: TRBJ1-2; CDR3: CASSQAYEQGRSQSLKNYGYTF
V: TRBV7-9; J: TRBJ1-6; CDR3: CASTLGPYNSPLHF
V: TRBV7-3; J: TRBJ1-5; CDR3: CASSLFGRERGQPQHF
V: TRBV12-3/TRBV12-4; J: TRBJ1-2; CDR3: CASRKDGFYGYTF
V: TRBV20-1; J: TRBJ2-4; CDR3: CSASVGDQNIQYF
V: TRBV9; J: TRBJ1-2; CDR3: CASSVEPEGQGNGYTF
V: TRBV24-1; J: TRBJ2-3; CDR3: CATSDWGLTDTQYF
V: TRBV29-1; J: TRBJ1-2; CDR3: CSVEGGDYRGNYGYTF
V: TRBV7-3; J: TRBJ2-1; CDR3: CASSLDGTGWLF
V: TRBV6-1; J: TRBJ1-1; CDR3: CASDGGLNTEAFF
V: TRBV7-9; J: TRBJ2-2; CDR3: CASSLGTATGELFF
V: TRBV7-3; J: TRBJ2-2; CDR3: CASSTRTGGVTGELFF
V: TRBV11-2; J: TRBJ2-5; CDR3: CASSLLRSPRGKAETQYF
V: TRBV5-1; J: TRBJ2-5; CDR3: CASSARTSEETQYF
V: TRBV3-1; J: TRBJ2-1; CDR3: CASSSGGASNEQFF
V: TRBV6-1; J: TRBJ2-7; CDR3: CASSEGWAEQYF
V: TRBV7-2; J: TRBJ2-3; CDR3: CASSRFNTQYF
V: TRBV12-3/TRBV12-4; J: TRBJ2-2; CDR3: CASSVTGELFF
V: TRBV12-3/TRBV12-4; J: TRBJ2-1; CDR3: CASSLYKGTAYNEQFF
V: TRBV7-3; J: TRBJ1-3; CDR3: CASGPSSGNTIYF
V: TRBV12-3/TRBV12-4; J: TRBJ2-3; CDR3: CASSAAFPSGGVGDTQYF
V: TRBV10-3; J: TRBJ2-3; CDR3: CAIMGDGGGDTQYF
V: TRBV9; J: TRBJ2-3; CDR3: CASSVGPELADTQYF
V: TRBV5-1; J: TRBJ2-3; CDR3: CASSFRQGRFYTDTQYF
V: TRBV18; J: TRBJ1-1; CDR3: CASSPPTGNTEAFF
V: TRBV7-2; J: TRBJ2-5; CDR3: CASSLEGLTQYF
V: TRBV12-3/TRBV12-4; J: TRBJ2-7; CDR3: CASSWRGSSYEQYF
V: TRBV9; J: TRBJ2-5; CDR3: CASSVGGETQYF
V: TRBV9; J: TRBJ2-7; CDR3: CASSVAGAGYEQYF
V: TRBV15; J: TRBJ1-6; CDR3: CATSRVGGSPLHF
V: TRBV25-1; J: TRBJ2-1; CDR3: CASSEWGGFEQFF
V: TRBV7-9; J: TRBJ1-2; CDR3: CASSFNRRPYGYTF
V: TRBV20-1; J: TRBJ2-2; CDR3: CSAPGNTGELFF
V: TRBV7-2; J: TRBJ1-1; CDR3: CASSWIRDSEAFF
V: TRBV5-1; J: TRBJ2-1; CDR3: CASSFGLYNEQFF
V: TRBV7-8; J: TRBJ2-5; CDR3: CASSFGMETQYF
V: TRBV28; J: TRBJ2-2; CDR3: CATQPGPTGELFF
V: TRBV24-1; J: TRBJ2-4; CDR3: CATSDGGMAKNIQYF